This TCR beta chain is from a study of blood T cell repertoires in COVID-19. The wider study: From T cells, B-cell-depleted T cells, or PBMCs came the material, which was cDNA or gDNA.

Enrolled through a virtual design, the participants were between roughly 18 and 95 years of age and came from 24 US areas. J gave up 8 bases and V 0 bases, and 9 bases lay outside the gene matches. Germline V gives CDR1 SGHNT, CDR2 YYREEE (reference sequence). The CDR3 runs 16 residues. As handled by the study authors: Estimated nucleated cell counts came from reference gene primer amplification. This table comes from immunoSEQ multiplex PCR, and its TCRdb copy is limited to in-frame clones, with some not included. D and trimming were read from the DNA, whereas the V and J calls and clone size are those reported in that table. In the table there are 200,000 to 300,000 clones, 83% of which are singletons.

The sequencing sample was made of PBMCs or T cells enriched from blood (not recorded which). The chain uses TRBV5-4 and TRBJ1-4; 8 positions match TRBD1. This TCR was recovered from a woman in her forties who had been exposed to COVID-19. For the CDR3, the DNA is TGTGCCAGCAGCTTGGGGGGCCAGGGGGCGGGAGAAAAACTGTTTTTT. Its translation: CASSLGGQGAGEKLFF.